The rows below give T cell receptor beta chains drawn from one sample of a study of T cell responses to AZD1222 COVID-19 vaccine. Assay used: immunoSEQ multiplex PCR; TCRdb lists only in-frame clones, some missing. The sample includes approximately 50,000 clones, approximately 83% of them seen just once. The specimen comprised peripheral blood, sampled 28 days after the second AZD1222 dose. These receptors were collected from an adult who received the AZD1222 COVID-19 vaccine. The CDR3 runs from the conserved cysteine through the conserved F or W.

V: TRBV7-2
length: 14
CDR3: CASSLGQQGYEQYF

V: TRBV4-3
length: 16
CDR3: CASSQERTGGLGAQYF

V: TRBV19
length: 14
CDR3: CASSNTGGTYEQYF

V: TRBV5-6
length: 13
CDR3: CASSLDTNYEQYF

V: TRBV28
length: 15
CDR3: CASSGEFGFGYEQYF

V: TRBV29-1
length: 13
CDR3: CSVTPGAKNIQYF

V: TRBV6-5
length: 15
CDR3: CASSYTRGPSYGYTF

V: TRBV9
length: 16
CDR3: CASSVAGGLNTGELFF

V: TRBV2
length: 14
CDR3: CASSEGGRNSPLHF

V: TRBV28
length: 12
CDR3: CASTPGFVEQFF

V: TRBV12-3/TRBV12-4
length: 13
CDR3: CASSLQGWVGYTF

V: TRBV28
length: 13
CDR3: CASSLSADYGYTF

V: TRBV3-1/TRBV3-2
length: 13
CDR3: CASSQNGGHGYTF

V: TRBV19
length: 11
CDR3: CASSARQRYTF

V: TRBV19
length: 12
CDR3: CASTAGGIGYTF

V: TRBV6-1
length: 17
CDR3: CASSDRLAGGGTGELFF

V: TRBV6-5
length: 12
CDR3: CASSYRWDEQFF

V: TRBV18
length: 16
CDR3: CASSPPPSEFYNEQFF

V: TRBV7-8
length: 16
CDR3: CASSPLQWEVYNEQFF

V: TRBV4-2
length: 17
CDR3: CASSQASRGGSTDTQYF

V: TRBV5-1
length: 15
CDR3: CASSHDRDFLNGYTF

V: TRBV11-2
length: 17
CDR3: CASSHKRGGQGADTQYF

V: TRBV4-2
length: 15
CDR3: CASSQGGAEVTEAFF

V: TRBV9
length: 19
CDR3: CASSVGRTSGSLPSTEQYF

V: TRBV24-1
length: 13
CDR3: CATGRGENQPQHF

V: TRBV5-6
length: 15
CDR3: CASSLKLWGADEQYF

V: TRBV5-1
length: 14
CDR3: CASSQGHGANVLTF

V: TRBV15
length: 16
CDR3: CATRWTGGWGNQPQHF

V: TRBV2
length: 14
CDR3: CASLRTSGTYEQYF

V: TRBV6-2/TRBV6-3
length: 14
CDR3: CASSYPDSKETQYF

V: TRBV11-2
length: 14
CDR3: CASSPGQGRTEAFF

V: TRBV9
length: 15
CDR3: CASSVGGSSQETQYF

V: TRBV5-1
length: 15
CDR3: CASSLGGKDTDTQYF

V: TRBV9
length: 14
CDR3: CASSFTTSGYEQYF

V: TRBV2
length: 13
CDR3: CASRLTGHYGYTF

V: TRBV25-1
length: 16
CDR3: CASSETGSPSWDTQYF